This T cell receptor (beta chain) came from a study of blood T cell repertoires in COVID-19. Sequencing was performed with immunoSEQ multiplex PCR; in TCRdb, only in-frame clones are kept and a portion is missing. The repertoire has about 170,000 clones, more than 85% of them found once; the top ten carry just over 2.5%. Sample: peripheral blood. This clonotype originated in an elderly woman with COVID-19, enrolled during active disease.

The CDR3, as DNA: TGCGCCAGCAGCCAAAGCGGGAGTGAGTCTCGGTTCTTC. Its translation is CASSQSGSESRFF. J is TRBJ2-1 and V is TRBV4-3, with 8 bases matching TRBD2. Germline trimming cut 2 bases from V and 15 bases from J; bases unmatched to any gene: 9. CDR3 size: 13 residues. Germline V gene sequence: CDR1 LGHNA, CDR2 YSLEER.